Described below is a single T cell receptor beta chain sequence and its context. In the study's own analysis: Amplified reference gene primers provided the basis for estimating nucleated cell counts. The table came from immunoSEQ multiplex PCR; TCRdb's copy has only in-frame clones and leaves some out. The V and J calls and the clone size are those of that table, but D and trimming were determined from the DNA. The table includes approximately 180,000 clones, around 80% detected once. Germline CDR1 and CDR2: KGHDR and SFDVKD. V lost 4 bases and J 0 bases, leaving 4 bases between the germline ends. This CDR3 contains 13 residues. The sample originates from a study of blood T cell repertoires in COVID-19. What the recovered Cohort 3 donors had was two negative PCRs, clearance, or symptom resolution.

Material: PBMCs or T cells enriched from blood (not recorded which). The origin of this receptor is a man aged 45-60 years who had recovered from COVID-19. The chain employs TRBV24-1 and TRBJ2-3; D is unresolved. The CDR3 sequence is CATSDTSTDTQYF. The CDR3 nucleotides are TGTGCCACCAGTGACACTAGCACAGATACGCAGTATTTT.